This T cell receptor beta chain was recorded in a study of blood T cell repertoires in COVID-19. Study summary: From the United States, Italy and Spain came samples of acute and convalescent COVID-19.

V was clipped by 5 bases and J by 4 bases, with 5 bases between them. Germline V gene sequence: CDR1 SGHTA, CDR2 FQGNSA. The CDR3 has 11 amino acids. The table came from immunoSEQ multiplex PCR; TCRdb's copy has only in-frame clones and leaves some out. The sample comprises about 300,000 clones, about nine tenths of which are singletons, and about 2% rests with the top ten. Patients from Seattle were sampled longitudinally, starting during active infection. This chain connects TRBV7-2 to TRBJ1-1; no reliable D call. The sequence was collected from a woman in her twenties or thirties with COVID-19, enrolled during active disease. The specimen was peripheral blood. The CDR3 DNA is TGTGCCAGCAGCCCCCGCACTGAAGCTTTCTTT. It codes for CASSPRTEAFF.